The clone carrying this T cell receptor beta chain showed up just a few times. Its antigen is as yet unknown. The data originate from a study of cytomegalovirus exposure and HLA in healthy donors. Findings and limits, study-wide: Upon later analysis, HLA-associated TCR beta chains proved more clonally expanded than other, equally common chains. When a later analysis was performed, an Asian-associated ancestry cluster reportedly had fewer N-insertions than the approximately 690-donor mean. Most sequenced TCRs were rare (though some public TCRs occurred in many donors).

Researchers ran the PCR with 60 Vbeta and 13 Jbeta primers. The repertoire was sequenced with immunoSEQ multiplex PCR; TCRdb's copy has only in-frame clones and lacks some. The sample consists of 150,000 to 200,000 clones, around 86% of them appearing once. CDR1 SGHRS and CDR2 YFSETQ come from the germline V gene. This CDR3 region has 15 residues. J lost 2 bases, V lost 7 bases, and 9 bases had no gene match. The source material was PBMCs. The clonotype comes from a male donor in good health and CMV-seronegative. The V call is TRBV5-1, the J call TRBJ2-3; TRBD1 agrees at 8 bases. CDR3 DNA: TGCGCCAGCGGAAGGACAGGGAGATCCACAGATACGCAGTATTTT. It is translated as CASGRTGRSTDTQYF.